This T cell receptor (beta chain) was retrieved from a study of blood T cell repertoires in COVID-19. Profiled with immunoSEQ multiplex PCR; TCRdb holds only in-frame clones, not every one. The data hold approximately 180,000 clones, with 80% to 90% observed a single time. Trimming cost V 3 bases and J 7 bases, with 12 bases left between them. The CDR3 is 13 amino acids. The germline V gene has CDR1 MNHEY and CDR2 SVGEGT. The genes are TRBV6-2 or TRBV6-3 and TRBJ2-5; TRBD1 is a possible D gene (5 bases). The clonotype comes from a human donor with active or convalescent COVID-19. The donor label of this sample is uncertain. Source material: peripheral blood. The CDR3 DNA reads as TGTGCCAGCAGTTATTCATTTAGGGGGACCCAGTACTTC. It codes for CASSYSFRGTQYF.